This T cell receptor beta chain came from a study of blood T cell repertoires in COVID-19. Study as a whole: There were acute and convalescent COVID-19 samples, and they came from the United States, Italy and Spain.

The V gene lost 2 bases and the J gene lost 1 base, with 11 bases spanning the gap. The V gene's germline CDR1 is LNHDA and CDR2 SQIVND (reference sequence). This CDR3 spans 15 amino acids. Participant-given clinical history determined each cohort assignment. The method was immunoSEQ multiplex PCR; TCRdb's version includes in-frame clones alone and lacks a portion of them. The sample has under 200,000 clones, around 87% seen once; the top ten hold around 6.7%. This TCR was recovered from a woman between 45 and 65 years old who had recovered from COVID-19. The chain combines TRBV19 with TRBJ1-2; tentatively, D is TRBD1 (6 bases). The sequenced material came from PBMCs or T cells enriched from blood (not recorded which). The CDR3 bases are TGTGCCAGTAGTATATTACCGGGACATAACTATGGCTACACCTTC. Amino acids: CASSILPGHNYGYTF.